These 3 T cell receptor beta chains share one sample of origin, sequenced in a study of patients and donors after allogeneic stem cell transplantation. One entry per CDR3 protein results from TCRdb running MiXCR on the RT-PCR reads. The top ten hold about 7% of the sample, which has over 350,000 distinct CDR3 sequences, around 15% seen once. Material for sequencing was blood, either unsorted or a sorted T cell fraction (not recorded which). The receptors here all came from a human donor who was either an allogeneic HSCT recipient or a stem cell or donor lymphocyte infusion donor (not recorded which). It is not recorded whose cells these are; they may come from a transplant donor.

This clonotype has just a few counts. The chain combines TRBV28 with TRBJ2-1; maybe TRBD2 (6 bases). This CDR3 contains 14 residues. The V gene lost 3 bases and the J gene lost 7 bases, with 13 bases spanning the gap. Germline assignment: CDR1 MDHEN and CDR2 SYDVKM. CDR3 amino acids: CASSFPGTANEQFF. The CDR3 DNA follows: TGTGCCAGCAGTTTCCCTGGGACTGCAAATGAGCAGTTCTTC.

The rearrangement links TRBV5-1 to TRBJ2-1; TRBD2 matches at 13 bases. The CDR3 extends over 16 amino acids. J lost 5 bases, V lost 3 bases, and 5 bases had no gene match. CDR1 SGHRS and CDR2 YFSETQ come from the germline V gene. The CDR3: CASSSQGTSGNNEQFF. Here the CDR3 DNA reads TGCGCCAGCAGCTCTCAGGGGACTAGCGGGAACAATGAGCAGTTCTTC.

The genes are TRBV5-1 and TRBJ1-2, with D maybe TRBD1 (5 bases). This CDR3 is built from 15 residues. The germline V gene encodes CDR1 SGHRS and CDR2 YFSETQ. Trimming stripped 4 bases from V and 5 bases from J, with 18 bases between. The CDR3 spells CASSLGETVAYGYTF. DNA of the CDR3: TGCGCCAGCAGCCTAGGGGAGACGGTCGCGTATGGCTACACCTTC. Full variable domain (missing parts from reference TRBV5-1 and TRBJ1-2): KAGVTQTPRYLIKTRGQQVTLSCSPISGHRSVSWYQQTPGQGLQFLFEYFSETQRNKGNFPGRFSGRQFSNSRSEMNVSTLELGDSALYLCASSLGETVAYGYTFGSGTRLTVV.